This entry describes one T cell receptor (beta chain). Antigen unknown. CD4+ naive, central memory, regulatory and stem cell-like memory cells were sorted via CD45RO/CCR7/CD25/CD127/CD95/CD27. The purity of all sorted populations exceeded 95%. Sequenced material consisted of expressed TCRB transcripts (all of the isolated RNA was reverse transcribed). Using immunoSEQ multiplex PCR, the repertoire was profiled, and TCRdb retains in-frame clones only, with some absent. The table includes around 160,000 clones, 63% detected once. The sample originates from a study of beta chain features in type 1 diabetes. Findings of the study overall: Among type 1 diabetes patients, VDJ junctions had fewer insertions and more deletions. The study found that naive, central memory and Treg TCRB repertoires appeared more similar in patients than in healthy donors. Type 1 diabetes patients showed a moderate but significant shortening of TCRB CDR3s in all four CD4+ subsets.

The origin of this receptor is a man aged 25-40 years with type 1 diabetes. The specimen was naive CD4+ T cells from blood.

The CDR3 region has the DNA TGTGCCTGGGCACTAAGCGAAAAACTGTTTTTT. This translates into CAWALSEKLFF. The chain recombines TRBV30 with TRBJ1-4; D ambiguous. Trimming removed 5 bases from V and 8 bases from J, with 9 bases in between. Germline V gives CDR1 GTSNPN, CDR2 SVGIG (reference sequence). This CDR3 is built from 11 residues.